The rows below give T cell receptor beta chains drawn from one sample of a study of blood T cell repertoires in COVID-19. The table came from immunoSEQ multiplex PCR; TCRdb's copy has only in-frame clones and leaves some out. The table lists about 75,000 clones, approximately 90% of them singletons. The sequenced material came from peripheral blood. All receptors derive from a human donor in a cohort sampled during active COVID-19. CDR3s include the opening cysteine and the closing phenylalanine or tryptophan. D genes are given only for firm matches. A row's size may be missing; if present it is once, few, many or a size class.

clone size	CDR3 length	V gene	D gene	J gene	CDR3 DNA	CDR3 protein
.	14	TRBV13	.	TRBJ2-2	TGTGCCAGCAGCTCCTACCCCAGCGACGGGGAGCTGTTTTTT	CASSSYPSDGELFF
.	16	TRBV3-1/TRBV3-2	.	TRBJ1-1	TGTGCCAGCAGCCAAGGTCCCCAGGGGTTTGGCACTGAAGCTTTCTTT	CASSQGPQGFGTEAFF
.	13	TRBV2	TRBD1	TRBJ2-1	TGTGCCAGCATTTTACAGGGGGAAGGTGAGCAGTTCTTC	CASILQGEGEQFF
.	12	TRBV6-5	.	TRBJ1-5	TGTGCCAGCAGCGGACCAGCGGCGGCCCAGCATTTT	CASSGPAAAQHF
.	14	TRBV18	TRBD1	TRBJ1-3	TGTGCCAGCTCACTGGACAGGGGGCGAAACACCATATATTTT	CASSLDRGRNTIYF
.	14	TRBV15	TRBD1	TRBJ2-7	TGTGCCACCAGCAGAGAAGGGGGCACCTACGAGCAGTACTTC	CATSREGGTYEQYF
.	17	TRBV4-3	TRBD2	TRBJ2-1	TGCGCCAGCAGCCCAGGTGGGCTAGCGGGGGGTTACAATGAGCAGTTCTTC	CASSPGGLAGGYNEQFF
.	13	TRBV7-2	.	TRBJ2-3	TGTGCCAGCAGCTCGAGGGGCACAGATACGCAGTATTTT	CASSSRGTDTQYF
.	18	TRBV3-1/TRBV3-2	TRBD2	TRBJ2-1	TGTGCCAGCAGCCAAGGTACCCACGGTGGCGGGGGGTACAATGAGCAGTTCTTC	CASSQGTHGGGGYNEQFF
.	20	TRBV7-6	TRBD2	TRBJ2-1	TGTGCCAGCAGCTCCGGGTGGGGACTAGCGGGGACCAGCTCCTACAATGAGCAGTTCTTC	CASSSGWGLAGTSSYNEQFF
.	14	TRBV7-9	TRBD1	TRBJ2-7	TGTGCCAGCAGCTTTGGGACAGGGTCGTACGAGCAGTACTTC	CASSFGTGSYEQYF
.	16	TRBV6-5	TRBD1	TRBJ1-1	TGTGCCAGCAGTTACTCGAAGACAGGGGTGAACACTGAAGCTTTCTTT	CASSYSKTGVNTEAFF
.	13	TRBV27	.	TRBJ2-5	TGTGCCAGCAGTTTGGTCCAGCAAGAGACCCAGTACTTC	CASSLVQQETQYF
.	15	TRBV5-1	.	TRBJ1-1	TGCGCCAGCAGCTTCTATGGGGACATGAACACTGAAGCTTTCTTT	CASSFYGDMNTEAFF
.	15	TRBV9	TRBD2	TRBJ2-3	TGTGCCAGCAGCGCCGGGACTAGTGGCACAGATACGCAGTATTTT	CASSAGTSGTDTQYF
.	13	TRBV6-5	.	TRBJ1-2	TGTGCCAGCAGTTACTCGAGTCAGGGAGGCTACACCTTC	CASSYSSQGGYTF
.	14	TRBV6-2/TRBV6-3	.	TRBJ1-5	TGTGCCAGCAGTTCCCTGGGTGTCTGGGCGCCCCAGCATTTT	CASSSLGVWAPQHF
.	15	TRBV7-2	TRBD1	TRBJ1-3	TGTGCCAGCAGCCCGAGACAGGGCCCTGGAAACACCATATATTTT	CASSPRQGPGNTIYF
.	13	TRBV12-3/TRBV12-4	.	TRBJ1-1	TGTGCCAGCAGTTTTCGGGGTAACACTGAAGCTTTCTTT	CASSFRGNTEAFF
.	16	TRBV4-1	.	TRBJ1-1	TGCGCCAGCAGCCAAGCCCCTACGACAGGGAACACTGAAGCTTTCTTT	CASSQAPTTGNTEAFF
.	14	TRBV2	TRBD1	TRBJ2-1	TGTGCCAGCAAGGGGACAGGGAGGGTCAATGAGCAGTTCTTC	CASKGTGRVNEQFF
.	14	TRBV19	TRBD1	TRBJ1-4	TGTGCCAGTACGAACAGGGGCTCTAATGAAAAACTGTTTTTT	CASTNRGSNEKLFF
.	13	TRBV7-9	TRBD1	TRBJ1-1	TGTGCCAGCAGAACCGACAGGGACACTGAAGCTTTCTTT	CASRTDRDTEAFF
few	16	TRBV6-1	.	TRBJ1-3	TGTGCCAGCAGTGAATTGGCCGATTCCTCTGGAAACACCATATATTTT	CASSELADSSGNTIYF
few	14	TRBV27	TRBD1	TRBJ1-6	TGTGCCAGCAAAAGGACAGGGCAAAATTCACCCCTCCACTTT	CASKRTGQNSPLHF
.	13	TRBV7-2	.	TRBJ1-4	TGTGCCAGCAGCGCCTATACTGATGAAAAACTGTTTTTT	CASSAYTDEKLFF
.	17	TRBV4-3	TRBD1	TRBJ1-1	TGCGCCAGCAGCCAAGATAACAGGGGGCGGATGAACACTGAAGCTTTCTTT	CASSQDNRGRMNTEAFF
.	14	TRBV7-2	TRBD1	TRBJ1-1	TGTGCCAGCAGCTTGACAGGGGATATCACTGAAGCTTTCTTT	CASSLTGDITEAFF
.	15	TRBV19	.	TRBJ1-5	TGTGCCAGTATTGATGGGGGCGGGAGCAATCAGCCCCAGCATTTT	CASIDGGGSNQPQHF
.	13	TRBV5-5	.	TRBJ2-7	TGTGCCAGCAGCCCTCGTGTTAGCTACGAGCAGTACTTC	CASSPRVSYEQYF
.	13	TRBV25-1	TRBD2	TRBJ2-7	TGTGCCAGTCGCAGCAGCGGGAGCTACGAGCAGTACTTC	CASRSSGSYEQYF
.	16	TRBV11-2	.	TRBJ2-1	TGTGCCAGCAGCCCTCGGACAGATTTTATCCTGAATGAGCAGTTCTTC	CASSPRTDFILNEQFF
.	14	TRBV7-2	.	TRBJ2-3	TGTGCCAGCAGCTCCCAGGGGGGCCAGGGTACGCAGTATTTT	CASSSQGGQGTQYF
.	14	TRBV3-1/TRBV3-2	TRBD2	TRBJ2-7	TGTGCCAGCAGCCGGACTAGCGGGGGCCACGAGCAGTACTTC	CASSRTSGGHEQYF
.	15	TRBV7-2	.	TRBJ1-5	TGTGCCAGCAGCATCAGACAGACCTTAAATCAGCCCCAGCATTTT	CASSIRQTLNQPQHF
.	16	TRBV27	TRBD1	TRBJ2-7	TGTGCCAGCAGTTTATCGAACAGGGGGGCCTCCTACGAGCAGTACTTC	CASSLSNRGASYEQYF
.	14	TRBV25-1	.	TRBJ2-1	TGTGCCAGCAGTCCTGGGGGCGCGAACCATGAGCAGTTCTTC	CASSPGGANHEQFF
.	16	TRBV7-9	TRBD2	TRBJ2-1	TGTGCCAGCAGCCCCCGGCGGGGAGCGGGAGCCAATGAGCAGTTCTTC	CASSPRRGAGANEQFF
.	15	TRBV5-1	.	TRBJ2-7	TGCGCCAGTCGTATCGACAGCCTGGGGTCCTACGAGCAGTACTTC	CASRIDSLGSYEQYF
.	18	TRBV10-2	TRBD2	TRBJ2-1	TGCGCCAGCAGTGAGACGACGGGACTAGCGGGAGTAGCGGATGAGCAGTTCTTC	CASSETTGLAGVADEQFF
.	14	TRBV28	.	TRBJ2-7	TGTGCCAGCAGTCCGTACAGGGAACCCTACGAGCAGTACTTC	CASSPYREPYEQYF
.	12	TRBV7-9	TRBD1	TRBJ1-1	TGTGCCAGCAGTATTCAGGGGGTAGGAGCTTTCTTT	CASSIQGVGAFF
.	16	TRBV19	TRBD1	TRBJ2-3	TGTGCCAGTAGTATGGGGGGACAGGGGTACACAGATACGCAGTATTTT	CASSMGGQGYTDTQYF
.	14	TRBV7-6	.	TRBJ1-6	TGTGCCAGCAGCTTAAACAGGGTCAATTCACCCCTCCACTTT	CASSLNRVNSPLHF
.	15	TRBV18	.	TRBJ1-3	TGTGCCAGCTCACCACCGGGAGGGTTCGGAAACACCATATATTTT	CASSPPGGFGNTIYF
.	16	TRBV24-1	TRBD1	TRBJ2-2	TGTGCCACCAGTGATGCCGGGACAGGGAACACCGGGGAGCTGTTTTTT	CATSDAGTGNTGELFF
.	13	TRBV11-2	.	TRBJ2-1	TGTGCCAGCAGCAGACTCATAGCAAATGAGCAGTTCTTC	CASSRLIANEQFF
.	16	TRBV7-3	TRBD2	TRBJ2-7	TGTGCCAGCAGCTTAAGGTCGGGGGGGCAGGCCTACGAGCAGTACTTC	CASSLRSGGQAYEQYF
.	13	TRBV19	.	TRBJ1-1	TGTGCCAGTAGTATAGGCAGGGGTACTGAAGCTTTCTTT	CASSIGRGTEAFF
.	15	TRBV5-1	.	TRBJ2-3	TGCGCCAGCACCGGAGCGGACCGCAGCACAGATACGCAGTATTTT	CASTGADRSTDTQYF
.	12	TRBV6-5	.	TRBJ2-7	TGTGCCGGAAACAGCGGGTCCTACGAGCAGTACTTC	CAGNSGSYEQYF
once	15	TRBV28	TRBD1	TRBJ1-1	TGTGCCAGCAGACCTAGACAGGGGTCGAGCACTGAAGCTTTCTTT	CASRPRQGSSTEAFF
.	14	TRBV6-5	.	TRBJ1-1	TGTGCCAGCAGTTACGGGGGGAAGAACACTGAAGCTTTCTTT	CASSYGGKNTEAFF
.	16	TRBV9	TRBD1	TRBJ1-1	TGTGCCAGCAGCCCCAGCCTTTCGACAGGGGAGTCAAGAGCTTTCTTT	CASSPSLSTGESRAFF
.	14	TRBV7-2	.	TRBJ1-6	TGTGCCAGCAGCTTAAATTCTATCGGTTCACCCCTCCACTTT	CASSLNSIGSPLHF
once	14	TRBV2	.	TRBJ2-3	TGTGCCAGCAGTGAAATAGTTGGGGGGGATACGCAGTATTTT	CASSEIVGGDTQYF
.	15	TRBV3-1/TRBV3-2	.	TRBJ1-4	TGTGCCAGCAGCCAAGATAATTCCGGGTTTGAAAAACTGTTTTTT	CASSQDNSGFEKLFF
.	19	TRBV4-1	TRBD2	TRBJ2-3	TGCGCCAGCAGCCATGATATGGGACTAGCGGGAGCTCTGGCAGATACGCAGTATTTT	CASSHDMGLAGALADTQYF
.	16	TRBV5-1	TRBD2	TRBJ2-7	TGCGCCAGCACCCCGGGAGGTACTAGCGGGAGTCCCGAGCAGTACTTC	CASTPGGTSGSPEQYF
.	15	TRBV11-3	.	TRBJ2-1	TGTGCCAGCAGCTCCACCGGGTCAAGTGGGAATGAGCAGTTCTTC	CASSSTGSSGNEQFF